These 25 T cell receptor beta chains share one sample of origin, sequenced in a study of blood T cell repertoires in COVID-19. The protocol was immunoSEQ multiplex PCR, while the TCRdb copy is restricted to in-frame clones and leaves out a portion. The table includes about 300,000 clones, 85% detected once. Sequencing was performed on PBMCs or T cells enriched from blood (not recorded which). These receptors all come from a woman between 45 and 65 years old who had recovered from COVID-19.

The chain carries TRBV28 and TRBJ1-2, with D tentatively TRBD1 (5 bases). Trimming stripped 4 bases from V and 4 bases from J, with 13 bases between. This CDR3 spans 14 amino acids. CDR1 and CDR2 from the germline V gene are MDHEN and SYDVKM. CDR3 in DNA: TGTGCCAGCAGTTCGGCGACAGCAACCTATGGCTACACCTTC. Translating it yields CASSSATATYGYTF.

This chain uses TRBV7-9 with TRBJ2-1; 13 bases fit TRBD2. The CDR3 totals 15 residues. Germline loops: CDR1 SEHNR, CDR2 FQNEAQ (reference sequence). The V segment lost 6 bases and the J segment 6 bases; nucleotides outside the gene matches: 5. The CDR3 reads CASSIGTSGINEQFF. CDR3 nucleotides: TGTGCCAGCAGTATCGGGACTAGCGGGATCAATGAGCAGTTCTTC.

The sample holds one count of this clone. The chain joins TRBV7-9 to TRBJ2-7; 12 positions agree with TRBD2. The length of the CDR3 is 15 residues. After removal of 5 bases from V and 4 bases from J, the junction contained 6 bases not matched to a gene. Germline V gene lookup returns CDR1 SEHNR and CDR2 FQNEAQ (reference sequence). The CDR3 region has the DNA TGTGCCAGCAGCCCGACCGGACTAGCGGGGTACGAGCAGTACTTC. This sequence encodes CASSPTGLAGYEQYF.

This clone was counted a few times. V is TRBV19 and J is TRBJ1-2; 10 bases agree with TRBD1. Germline V gene sequence: CDR1 LNHDA, CDR2 SQIVND (reference sequence). The CDR3 sequence is 14 residues long. V lost 3 bases and J lost 4; bases outside the gene matches: 2. CDR3 DNA sequence: TGTGCCAGTAGTATCGGACAGGGGGGCTATGGCTACACCTTC. Its protein product is CASSIGQGGYGYTF. Full variable domain (missing parts from reference TRBV19 and TRBJ1-2): DGGITQSPKYLFRKEGQNVTLSCEQNLNHDAMYWYRQDPGQGLRLIYYSQIVNDFQKGDIAEGYSVSREKKESFPLTVTSAQKNPTAFYLCASSIGQGGYGYTFGSGTRLTVV.

The genes are TRBV4-2 and TRBJ2-2; 8 positions match TRBD1. The junction had 8 bases not matched to a gene; V was cut back by 0 bases and J by 5 bases. Germline CDR1 LGHNA, CDR2 YNFKEQ. This CDR3 spans 17 amino acids. The CDR3 region has the DNA TGTGCCAGCAGCCAAGATAGAGGGCGGACAGGGACCGGGGAGCTGTTTTTT. Translation gives CASSQDRGRTGTGELFF.

The rearrangement uses TRBV9 and TRBJ1-2, with TRBD1 matching 7 bases. The CDR3 has 13 residues. Trimming removed 6 bases from V and 5 bases from J; junction bases left unmatched: 7. Per the germline V gene, CDR1 is SGDLS and CDR2 is YYNGEE. DNA of the CDR3: TGTGCCAGCAACGAGGGGGCAGGGTATGGCTACACCTTC. Amino acids: CASNEGAGYGYTF.

The chain employs TRBV6-1 and TRBJ2-7; D may be TRBD2 (6 bases). This CDR3 is 15 amino acids long. Trimming cost V 0 bases and J 2 bases, with 11 bases left between them. Per germline, CDR1 MNHNS and CDR2 SASEGT. The CDR3 reads CASSEAPGEPYEQYF. As DNA, the CDR3 is TGTGCCAGCAGTGAAGCGCCGGGGGAGCCCTACGAGCAGTACTTC.

The chain recombines TRBV5-1 with TRBJ2-3; 12 nucleotides line up with TRBD1. Germline V gene lookup returns CDR1 SGHRS and CDR2 YFSETQ. Trimming cost V 3 bases and J 5 bases; bases outside gene matches: 4. The CDR3 has 15 residues. In DNA, the CDR3 is TGCGCCAGCAGCTCGGGACAGGGGGCTGTAGATACGCAGTATTTT. Amino acid sequence: CASSSGQGAVDTQYF.

The chain is built from TRBV5-4 and TRBJ2-3; 10 bases agree with TRBD2. V shed 2 bases, J shed 5 bases, and the junction held 5 bases outside the gene matches. Looked up from germline, CDR1 is SGHNT and CDR2 is YYREEE (reference sequence). This CDR3 region has 15 residues. The CDR3, as DNA: TGTGCCAGCAGCTTTACTAGCGGGACGATAGATACGCAGTATTTT. Protein: CASSFTSGTIDTQYF.

The V and J genes are TRBV7-9 and TRBJ2-5; TRBD2 matches at 8 bases. J lost 5 bases, V lost 4 bases, and 6 bases had no gene match. This CDR3 has 14 residues. Germline lookup yields CDR1 SEHNR and CDR2 FQNEAQ (reference sequence). DNA for the CDR3: TGTGCCAGCAGCTCCAGATCGGGGGGGGAGACCCAGTACTTC. Protein sequence: CASSSRSGGETQYF.

V is TRBV27 and J is TRBJ1-1, with D maybe TRBD1 (5 bases). The CDR3 is 15 residues long. Germline CDR1 is MNHEY and CDR2 is SMNVEV (reference sequence). The V and J ends lost 3 bases and 1 base respectively, with 12 bases between them. The CDR3 sequence: CASSFWGTTNTEAFF. CDR3 nucleotide sequence: TGTGCCAGCAGTTTTTGGGGCACGACGAACACTGAAGCTTTCTTT.

V usage is TRBV27 and J usage is TRBJ2-3; no clear D. The V and J ends lost 6 bases and 0 bases respectively, with 7 bases between them. The length of the CDR3 is 13 residues. Germline CDR1 is MNHEY and CDR2 is SMNVEV (reference sequence). The CDR3 loop is CASRSSSTDTQYF. The CDR3 DNA reads as TGTGCCAGCAGATCCTCTAGCACAGATACGCAGTATTTT.

CDR3 in amino acids: CSVRTTVSYEQYF. The CDR3 DNA sequence: TGCAGCGTCCGGACTACTGTCTCCTACGAGCAGTACTTC. V and J are TRBV29-1 and TRBJ2-7, with TRBD2 as a possible D gene (6 bases). Germline CDR1 and CDR2: SQVTM and ANQGSEA. V lost 6 bases to trimming and J lost 0 bases, with 12 bases between them. The CDR3 length is 13 residues.

The V gene is TRBV28, the J gene TRBJ1-2; a possible D gene is TRBD1 (6 bases). The CDR3 totals 15 residues. Per the germline V gene, CDR1 is MDHEN and CDR2 is SYDVKM. The V end lost 5 bases, the J end lost 0 bases, and 13 bases lay between the germline ends. The CDR3 nucleotides are TGTGCCAGCAGTCGCTCCGGACAGCCTAACTATGGCTACACCTTC. Translating it yields CASSRSGQPNYGYTF.

The genes are TRBV7-8 and TRBJ1-5; tentatively, D is TRBD1 (6 bases). The CDR3 covers 13 residues. Germline V gene data show CDR1 as SGHVS and CDR2 as FQNEAQ. V lost 4 bases to trimming and J lost 7 bases, with 11 bases between them. The CDR3 coding sequence is TGTGCCAGCAGCTCAGGGGCAGGACAGCCCCAGCATTTT. This codes for CASSSGAGQPQHF.

V and J are TRBV6-1 and TRBJ2-7; 10 positions agree with TRBD1. In germline, CDR1 is MNHNS, CDR2 SASEGT. CDR3 length: 15 residues. With V trimmed by 3 bases and J by 5 bases, 7 bases remained unmatched. The CDR3 protein is CASSERTGGKDEQYF. The CDR3 coding sequence is TGTGCCAGCAGTGAGCGGACAGGGGGGAAAGACGAGCAGTACTTC.

CDR3 region: CASSLFLGNTNYGYTF. The CDR3 DNA reads as TGTGCCAGCAGCTTGTTTCTGGGCAACACTAACTATGGCTACACCTTC. The chain couples TRBV5-5 to TRBJ1-2; no firm D call. V dropped 1 base and J dropped 0 bases, with 13 bases sitting between them. This CDR3 spans 16 amino acids. Germline CDR1 reads SGHKS; CDR2 reads YYEKEE (reference sequence). Full variable domain (rest looked up from reference TRBV5-5 and TRBJ1-2): DAGVTQSPTHLIKTRGQQVTLRCSPISGHKSVSWYQQVLGQGPQFIFQYYEKEERGRGNFPDRFSARQFPNYSSELNVNALLLGDSALYLCASSLFLGNTNYGYTFGSGTRLTVV.

J is TRBJ1-2 and V is TRBV7-8; the match to TRBD1 covers 9 bases. J was trimmed by 8 bases and V by 5 bases; bases with no gene match: 18. Germline loops: CDR1 SGHVS, CDR2 FQNEAQ. This CDR3 contains 17 residues. CDR3 coding DNA: TGTGCCAGCAGCGGCCGAGGGACAGGGCCAATTCCAGTAGGCTACACCTTC. It encodes CASSGRGTGPIPVGYTF.

About this clone itself: A much larger clone lies a single base off, so this may be a read error. The chain recombines TRBV2 with TRBJ1-1; D is unresolved. The germline CDR1 and CDR2 sequences are SNHLY and FYNNEI. This CDR3 has 13 amino acids. V was cut by 6 bases and J by 1 base, with 9 bases left in between. The CDR3 nucleotides are TGTGCCAGCAGCTCGGACTGGAACACTGAAGCTTTCTTT. It specifies CASSSDWNTEAFF.

This CDR3 reads CASSQDSTSEYNEQFF. The CDR3 DNA reads as TGCGCCAGCAGCCAAGATTCTACTAGCGAATACAATGAGCAGTTCTTC. This chain links TRBV4-3 with TRBJ2-1; TRBD2 matches at 7 bases. V trimming: 0 bases; J trimming: 4 bases; junction bases outside the gene matches: 6. Germline assignment: CDR1 LGHNA and CDR2 YSLEER. The CDR3 runs to 16 residues.

CDR3 in amino acids: CASSSSDRGAYGYTF. The CDR3, as DNA: TGTGCCAGTAGTTCCTCCGACAGGGGGGCCTATGGCTACACCTTC. V and J are TRBV19 and TRBJ1-2; 9 bases map to TRBD1. CDR1 and CDR2 (germline): LNHDA, SQIVND (reference sequence). The length of the CDR3 is 15 residues. J was trimmed by 4 bases and V by 5 bases; bases with no gene match: 8.

This clone was found once. The chain couples TRBV4-1 to TRBJ2-7; the D gene is possibly TRBD1 (5 bases). V dropped 0 bases and J dropped 3 bases, with 15 bases sitting between them. This CDR3 is built from 16 residues. Germline CDR1 MGHRA, CDR2 YSYEKL. DNA of the CDR3: TGCGCCAGCAGCCAAGATAGAGATGCAGGGCACTACGAGCAGTACTTC. Its translation: CASSQDRDAGHYEQYF.

This clone was seen a single time. V usage is TRBV28 and J usage is TRBJ2-1; 9 bases map to TRBD2. The CDR3 length is 15 residues. J was trimmed by 8 bases and V by 10 bases; bases with no gene match: 15. Germline V CDR1 and CDR2: MDHEN, SYDVKM. The CDR3 loop is CATMSSSGVGDEQFF. CDR3 in DNA: TGTGCCACCATGAGCTCTAGCGGGGTGGGGGATGAGCAGTTCTTC.

The rearrangement uses TRBV7-2 and TRBJ2-2, with D tentatively TRBD1 (6 bases). Trimming cost V 0 bases and J 4 bases, with 9 bases left between them. The CDR3 covers 15 residues. Germline V gene sequence: CDR1 SGHTA, CDR2 FQGNSA. CDR3 sequence (DNA): TGTGCCAGCAGCTTAGCGGGGGCCCTCACCGGGGAGCTGTTTTTT. It translates to CASSLAGALTGELFF.

J is TRBJ2-1 and V is TRBV18; D is unclear. CDR3 length: 14 amino acids. With 3 bases removed from V and 6 bases from J, the gap between germline ends came to 12 bases. Germline lookup yields CDR1 KGHSH and CDR2 LQKENI. The CDR3 spells CASSPVPRPNEQFF. CDR3 bases: TGTGCCAGCTCACCTGTCCCGAGGCCCAATGAGCAGTTCTTC.